The 11 T cell receptor beta chains given below trace back to one sample, sequenced in a study of T cell repertoires in cytomegalovirus infection. Antigens of these TCRs are unknown. TCRdb re-called the reads through MiXCR, storing one row per CDR3 protein. The table records hundreds of thousands of distinct CDR3 sequences, 30% to 35% of them present only once. The material sequenced was cultured PBMCs, taken from culture after CMV antigen stimulation. These receptor sequences come from a human donor in good health (CMV status not recorded). Some clones in this sample may be carry-over from other donors' samples.

This clonotype was seen repeatedly, ten times or more. The chain carries TRBV7-2 and TRBJ1-1; D perhaps matches TRBD1 (5 bases). The length of the CDR3 is 15 residues. V was cut by 5 bases and J by 4 bases, with 17 bases left in between. Germline assignment: CDR1 SGHTA and CDR2 FQGNSA. CDR3 coding DNA: TGTGCCAGCAGCCCTCCCAGGGATGGACGCACTGAAGCTTTCTTT. This sequence encodes CASSPPRDGRTEAFF.

The chain links TRBV2 to TRBJ1-1; D is possibly TRBD1 (6 bases). V dropped 6 bases and J dropped 7 bases, with 15 bases sitting between them. Germline CDR1 reads SNHLY; CDR2 reads FYNNEI. CDR3 length equals 13 residues. In DNA form, the CDR3 reads TGTGCCAGCAGACCGGGGGCTGGGGATGAAGCTTTCTTT. Protein sequence: CASRPGAGDEAFF.

V is TRBV28 and J is TRBJ1-1, with 8 nucleotides matching TRBD1. The CDR3 runs to 15 residues. The junction had 6 bases not matched to a gene; V was cut back by 3 bases and J by 3 bases. Germline CDR1 is MDHEN and CDR2 is SYDVKM. For the CDR3, the DNA is TGTGCCAGCAGTTTTTTGGACAGGGTGGACACTGAAGCTTTCTTT. Amino acids: CASSFLDRVDTEAFF.

This clonotype was found many times. The rearrangement joins TRBV7-2 to TRBJ2-2; 7 nucleotides match TRBD1. The V and J ends lost 5 bases and 1 base, in that order; junction bases with no gene match: 4. The V gene's germline CDR1 is SGHTA and CDR2 FQGNSA. The length of the CDR3 is 15 residues. CDR3 in DNA: TGTGCCAGCAGCACGACAGGGAGGAACACCGGGGAGCTGTTTTTT. Protein: CASSTTGRNTGELFF.

CDR3 sequence: CASRTGTPLNEQFF. CDR3 bases: TGTGCCAGCAGGACCGGGACGCCACTAAATGAGCAGTTCTTC. The gene calls are TRBV7-2 and TRBJ2-1; D possibly uses TRBD1 or TRBD2 (5 bases each). V shed 6 bases and J shed 7 bases, with 16 bases lying between them. The CDR3 runs 14 residues. CDR1 and CDR2 from the germline V gene are SGHTA and FQGNSA.

This clonotype was found a few times. The gene calls are TRBV7-2 and TRBJ2-5; tentative D call: TRBD2 (5 bases). V was cut by 5 bases and J by 7 bases, with 23 bases left in between. The CDR3 extends over 16 amino acids. The germline gives CDR1 SGHTA, CDR2 FQGNSA. CDR3 DNA: TGTGCCAGCAGCCCATCCGCGGTTGGGCTAGCTGTGACCCAGTACTTC. Residues: CASSPSAVGLAVTQYF. The full variable domain, with the rest looked up from reference TRBV7-2 and TRBJ2-5, is GAGVSQSPSNKVTEKGKDVELRCDPISGHTALYWYRQSLGQGLEFLIYFQGNSAPDKSGLPSDRFSAERTGGSVSTLTIQRTQQEDSAVYLCASSPSAVGLAVTQYFGPGTRLLVL.

This clonotype came up many times. The V call is TRBV7-2, the J call TRBJ2-5, with a weak D call TRBD2 (5 bases). The length of the CDR3 is 16 residues. V was cut by 4 bases and J by 5 bases, with 20 bases left in between. Germline assignment: CDR1 SGHTA and CDR2 FQGNSA. CDR3 DNA sequence: TGTGCCAGCAGCTCCGGGCCACGGGCCGGGGAGGAGACCCAGTACTTC. Its translation: CASSSGPRAGEETQYF.

This clonotype was recorded a few times. The CDR3 DNA is TGTGCCAGCAGTTTAAAGCTAGCGGATACCGGGGAGCTGTTTTTT. This translates into CASSLKLADTGELFF. The chain has TRBV12-3 or TRBV12-4 and TRBJ2-2; 7 bases fit TRBD2. The CDR3 runs to 15 residues. J lost 5 bases, V lost 2 bases, and 5 bases had no gene match.

This clonotype occurred a few times. This sequence joins TRBV12-3 or TRBV12-4 and TRBJ2-6; 10 positions agree with TRBD1. J lost 1 base, V lost 6 bases, and 3 bases had no gene match. This CDR3 is built from 16 residues. The CDR3 nucleotides read TGTGCCAGCAGGGGACAGGGGAGGTCTGGGGCCAACGTCCTGACTTTC. Its translation is CASRGQGRSGANVLTF.

V usage is TRBV4-1 and J usage is TRBJ2-4, with D unclear. The germline gives CDR1 MGHRA, CDR2 YSYEKL. The CDR3 contains 14 residues. V was pared by 0 bases and J by 3 bases, with 6 bases between. CDR3 sequence reads: CASSQDFGKNIQYF. CDR3 sequence (DNA): TGCGCCAGCAGCCAAGATTTTGGCAAAAACATTCAGTACTTC.

This clonotype occurred a few times. This sequence joins TRBV7-8 and TRBJ2-4, with TRBD1 matching over 8 bases. There are 16 residues in the CDR3. Germline V gene data show CDR1 as SGHVS and CDR2 as FQNEAQ. J was trimmed by 3 bases and V by 0 bases; bases with no gene match: 4. The CDR3 nucleotides read TGTGCCAGCAGCTTAGCGGCAGGGGGCGGCAAAAACATTCAGTACTTC. As protein: CASSLAAGGGKNIQYF.